This T cell receptor (beta chain) was captured by sequencing in a study of blood T cell repertoires in COVID-19. Those enrolled in Seattle joined during active infection and were followed longitudinally afterward. Per germline, CDR1 KGHSH and CDR2 LQKENI. CDR3 length: 14 residues. V gave up 0 bases and J gave up 4 bases, with 7 bases separating them. Measured with immunoSEQ multiplex PCR; TCRdb has only the in-frame clones, and not every one. Of about 160,000 clones listed, about 85% are singletons. On this clone itself: Other DNA sequences in this specimen translate into the identical CDR3.

Sequencing used peripheral blood. This receptor was taken from a woman aged 45 to 65 with COVID-19, enrolled during active disease. The rearrangement uses TRBV18 and TRBJ1-5; unclear D gene. CDR3 in amino acids: CASSPPGGNQPQHF. The CDR3 nucleotides read TGTGCCAGCTCACCACCGGGCGGGAATCAGCCCCAGCATTTT.